The rows below give T cell receptor beta chains drawn from one sample of a study of CD8+ T cells in alopecia areata. Generated by immunoSEQ multiplex PCR, the TCRdb table keeps only in-frame clones and is missing some. The sample lists about 60,000 clones; about 45% were seen once. This specimen was CD8+ T cells sorted from blood, taken at approximately week 37, from a patient treated with tofacitinib. These receptor sequences come from a human donor with alopecia areata. Both conserved end residues are part of each CDR3. Each record gives: D gene, CDR3 length, V gene, J gene, clone size, CDR3 protein, CDR3 DNA. The D gene is left open where the match is weak. Expanded clones are given a class, and other clones once, few, many or no size at all.

D gene: TRBD1; CDR3 length: 14; V gene: TRBV2; J gene: TRBJ1-2; clone size: NA; CDR3 protein: CASIPRDRNYGYTF; CDR3 DNA: TGTGCCAGCATACCCCGGGACAGGAACTATGGCTACACCTTC
D gene: NA; CDR3 length: 14; V gene: TRBV25-1; J gene: TRBJ2-1; clone size: NA; CDR3 protein: CASGPSGRFNEQFF; CDR3 DNA: TGTGCCAGCGGCCCGAGCGGCAGATTCAATGAGCAGTTCTTC
D gene: TRBD1; CDR3 length: 14; V gene: TRBV29-1; J gene: TRBJ2-7; clone size: few; CDR3 protein: CSVELEGQGYEQYF; CDR3 DNA: TGCAGCGTTGAATTAGAAGGACAGGGCTACGAGCAGTACTTC
D gene: TRBD1; CDR3 length: 15; V gene: TRBV29-1; J gene: TRBJ2-4; clone size: few; CDR3 protein: CSVEDPGQGRPDKYF; CDR3 DNA: TGCAGCGTTGAAGATCCCGGACAGGGTCGGCCGGACAAGTACTTC
D gene: NA; CDR3 length: 15; V gene: TRBV29-1; J gene: TRBJ1-1; clone size: NA; CDR3 protein: CSVGFSGSRGAEAFF; CDR3 DNA: TGCAGCGTTGGATTCTCAGGGTCCCGGGGTGCTGAAGCTTTCTTT
D gene: NA; CDR3 length: 15; V gene: TRBV7-9; J gene: TRBJ1-2; clone size: NA; CDR3 protein: CASSLVQDSSIGYTF; CDR3 DNA: TGTGCCAGCAGCTTAGTCCAGGACAGCTCTATTGGCTACACCTTC
D gene: NA; CDR3 length: 13; V gene: TRBV29-1; J gene: TRBJ2-3; clone size: NA; CDR3 protein: CCVTGIGTDTQYF; CDR3 DNA: TGCTGCGTAACAGGGATAGGCACAGATACGCAGTATTTT
D gene: TRBD2; CDR3 length: 19; V gene: TRBV27; J gene: TRBJ2-5; clone size: few; CDR3 protein: CASSPPGTSGRVPQETQYF; CDR3 DNA: TGTGCCAGCAGTCCCCCCGGGACTAGCGGGAGGGTCCCTCAAGAGACCCAGTACTTC
D gene: TRBD1; CDR3 length: 14; V gene: TRBV5-8; J gene: TRBJ1-5; clone size: NA; CDR3 protein: CASSRRGSKQPQHF; CDR3 DNA: TGTGCCAGCAGCCGCAGGGGGTCAAAACAGCCCCAGCATTTT
D gene: TRBD1; CDR3 length: 14; V gene: TRBV5-1; J gene: TRBJ2-7; clone size: few; CDR3 protein: CASSLGDSNYEQYF; CDR3 DNA: TGCGCCAGCAGCTTGGGGGACAGCAACTACGAGCAGTACTTC
D gene: TRBD2; CDR3 length: 14; V gene: TRBV19; J gene: TRBJ2-7; clone size: NA; CDR3 protein: CASSIGLADYEQYF; CDR3 DNA: TGTGCCAGTAGTATTGGACTAGCGGACTACGAGCAGTACTTC
D gene: NA; CDR3 length: 11; V gene: TRBV30; J gene: TRBJ2-7; clone size: few; CDR3 protein: CAWTDRYEQYF; CDR3 DNA: TGTGCCTGGACGGACCGCTACGAGCAGTACTTC
D gene: NA; CDR3 length: 11; V gene: TRBV29-1; J gene: TRBJ1-2; clone size: NA; CDR3 protein: CSVVWGGGYTF; CDR3 DNA: TGCAGCGTTGTATGGGGAGGCGGCTACACCTTC
D gene: NA; CDR3 length: 13; V gene: TRBV9; J gene: TRBJ2-3; clone size: NA; CDR3 protein: CASSLRHADTQYF; CDR3 DNA: TGTGCCAGCAGCCTCCGACACGCAGATACGCAGTATTTT
D gene: NA; CDR3 length: 14; V gene: TRBV5-4; J gene: TRBJ1-5; clone size: few; CDR3 protein: CASSQGGGNQPQHF; CDR3 DNA: TGTGCCAGCAGCCAGGGTGGTGGCAATCAGCCCCAGCATTTT
D gene: NA; CDR3 length: 13; V gene: TRBV4-1; J gene: TRBJ2-7; clone size: NA; CDR3 protein: CASSQDKNYEQYF; CDR3 DNA: TGCGCCAGCAGCCAAGACAAGAACTACGAGCAGTACTTC
D gene: NA; CDR3 length: 13; V gene: TRBV30; J gene: TRBJ1-1; clone size: NA; CDR3 protein: CASSVEMNTEAFF; CDR3 DNA: TGTGCCTCCTCGGTGGAAATGAACACTGAAGCTTTCTTT
D gene: TRBD1; CDR3 length: 14; V gene: TRBV7-9; J gene: TRBJ1-2; clone size: few; CDR3 protein: CASTLGGMNYGYTF; CDR3 DNA: TGTGCCAGCACCCTAGGGGGCATGAACTATGGCTACACCTTC
D gene: NA; CDR3 length: 17; V gene: TRBV29-1; J gene: TRBJ2-7; clone size: few; CDR3 protein: CSVWAFVEDRLSYEQYF; CDR3 DNA: TGCAGCGTGTGGGCCTTCGTGGAGGATCGGTTGTCCTACGAGCAGTACTTC
D gene: NA; CDR3 length: 11; V gene: TRBV11-2; J gene: TRBJ1-5; clone size: NA; CDR3 protein: CAPQPDQPQHF; CDR3 DNA: TGTGCCCCCCAGCCAGATCAGCCCCAGCATTTT
D gene: NA; CDR3 length: 13; V gene: TRBV14; J gene: TRBJ1-4; clone size: NA; CDR3 protein: CASSPGRVEKLFF; CDR3 DNA: TGTGCCAGCAGCCCCGGCAGGGTTGAAAAACTGTTTTTT
D gene: TRBD1; CDR3 length: 15; V gene: TRBV7-9; J gene: TRBJ1-2; clone size: NA; CDR3 protein: CASAPGTGGSYGYTF; CDR3 DNA: TGTGCCAGCGCACCCGGGACAGGGGGCTCTTATGGCTACACCTTC
D gene: NA; CDR3 length: 16; V gene: TRBV7-9; J gene: TRBJ2-7; clone size: few; CDR3 protein: CASSQDSTSPSYEQYF; CDR3 DNA: TGTGCCAGCAGCCAAGATTCGACTAGTCCCTCCTACGAGCAGTACTTC
D gene: NA; CDR3 length: 16; V gene: TRBV27; J gene: TRBJ2-7; clone size: few; CDR3 protein: CASSLTAARTDYEQYF; CDR3 DNA: TGTGCCAGCAGTTTAACGGCAGCCAGGACTGACTACGAGCAGTACTTC
D gene: NA; CDR3 length: 15; V gene: TRBV6-5; J gene: TRBJ2-1; clone size: medium-sized; CDR3 protein: CASSLGQHFGNEQFF; CDR3 DNA: TGTGCCAGCAGCCTCGGACAGCATTTCGGGAATGAGCAGTTCTTC
D gene: NA; CDR3 length: 14; V gene: TRBV6-5; J gene: TRBJ2-2; clone size: NA; CDR3 protein: CASSYTGNTGELFF; CDR3 DNA: TGTGCCAGCAGTTACACAGGGAACACCGGGGAGCTGTTTTTT
D gene: NA; CDR3 length: 15; V gene: TRBV2; J gene: TRBJ2-2; clone size: NA; CDR3 protein: CASSERGFPTGELFF; CDR3 DNA: TGTGCCAGCAGTGAACGGGGCTTTCCCACCGGGGAGCTGTTTTTT
D gene: TRBD2; CDR3 length: 15; V gene: TRBV29-1; J gene: TRBJ2-1; clone size: few; CDR3 protein: CSVGQGLAGYNEQFF; CDR3 DNA: TGCAGCGTTGGACAGGGACTAGCGGGTTACAATGAGCAGTTCTTC
D gene: TRBD2; CDR3 length: 16; V gene: TRBV5-1; J gene: TRBJ2-7; clone size: few; CDR3 protein: CASSLAGRANRDEQYF; CDR3 DNA: TGCGCCAGCAGCTTGGCCGGGAGGGCCAATCGGGACGAGCAGTACTTC
D gene: TRBD1; CDR3 length: 14; V gene: TRBV28; J gene: TRBJ2-7; clone size: NA; CDR3 protein: CASSLRDRGREQYF; CDR3 DNA: TGTGCCAGCAGTTTGAGGGACAGGGGGCGCGAGCAGTACTTC
D gene: NA; CDR3 length: 13; V gene: TRBV27; J gene: TRBJ1-5; clone size: few; CDR3 protein: CASAWDGGRPQHF; CDR3 DNA: TGTGCCAGCGCCTGGGACGGAGGTAGGCCCCAGCATTTT
D gene: TRBD2; CDR3 length: 15; V gene: TRBV7-9; J gene: TRBJ2-1; clone size: NA; CDR3 protein: CASRTGLAGANEQFF; CDR3 DNA: TGTGCCAGCAGAACGGGACTAGCGGGAGCTAATGAGCAGTTCTTC
D gene: NA; CDR3 length: 15; V gene: TRBV28; J gene: TRBJ1-5; clone size: NA; CDR3 protein: CASSLSPSSNQPQHF; CDR3 DNA: TGTGCCAGCAGTTTAAGCCCCTCTAGCAATCAGCCCCAGCATTTT
D gene: NA; CDR3 length: 14; V gene: TRBV27; J gene: TRBJ1-1; clone size: NA; CDR3 protein: CASSLVPANTEAFF; CDR3 DNA: TGTGCCAGCAGTTTAGTTCCGGCAAACACTGAAGCTTTCTTT
D gene: TRBD1; CDR3 length: 15; V gene: TRBV13; J gene: TRBJ2-5; clone size: NA; CDR3 protein: CASSTYRQGQETQYF; CDR3 DNA: TGTGCCAGCAGCACGTACAGACAGGGCCAAGAGACCCAGTACTTC
D gene: NA; CDR3 length: 15; V gene: TRBV27; J gene: TRBJ2-1; clone size: NA; CDR3 protein: CASSSRGQIFHEQFF; CDR3 DNA: TGTGCCAGCAGTTCCCGGGGACAAATTTTCCATGAGCAGTTCTTC
D gene: NA; CDR3 length: 14; V gene: TRBV29-1; J gene: TRBJ2-1; clone size: NA; CDR3 protein: CSGAGHISYNEQFF; CDR3 DNA: TGCAGCGGTGCGGGACACATCTCCTACAATGAGCAGTTCTTC
D gene: NA; CDR3 length: 13; V gene: TRBV7-9; J gene: TRBJ2-7; clone size: few; CDR3 protein: CASSGHPAYEQYF; CDR3 DNA: TGTGCCAGCAGCGGGCACCCAGCGTACGAGCAGTACTTC
D gene: NA; CDR3 length: 16; V gene: TRBV25-1; J gene: TRBJ2-3; clone size: NA; CDR3 protein: CASSSRGGGAADTQYF; CDR3 DNA: TGTGCCAGCAGTTCCAGGGGAGGGGGCGCGGCAGATACGCAGTATTTT
D gene: TRBD2; CDR3 length: 15; V gene: TRBV15; J gene: TRBJ2-1; clone size: NA; CDR3 protein: CATSRARGSGTPPIF; CDR3 DNA: TGTGCCACCAGCAGAGCTAGGGGCAGCGGGACGCCCCCGATCTTC
D gene: NA; CDR3 length: 12; V gene: TRBV5-1; J gene: TRBJ2-7; clone size: medium-sized; CDR3 protein: CASSPRGAEQYF; CDR3 DNA: TGCGCCAGCAGCCCCCGGGGGGCCGAGCAGTACTTC
D gene: NA; CDR3 length: 15; V gene: TRBV4-1; J gene: TRBJ2-7; clone size: NA; CDR3 protein: CASSQASSASYEQYF; CDR3 DNA: TGCGCCAGCAGCCAAGCTTCCTCCGCCTCCTACGAGCAGTACTTC
D gene: TRBD2; CDR3 length: 15; V gene: TRBV9; J gene: TRBJ2-1; clone size: NA; CDR3 protein: CASSVRTSGWDEQFF; CDR3 DNA: TGTGCCAGCAGCGTCCGGACTAGCGGATGGGATGAGCAGTTCTTC
D gene: NA; CDR3 length: 15; V gene: TRBV7-7; J gene: TRBJ2-1; clone size: NA; CDR3 protein: CASSFAPSSYNEQFF; CDR3 DNA: TGTGCTAGCAGCTTTGCCCCGAGCTCCTACAATGAGCAGTTCTTC
D gene: TRBD2; CDR3 length: 15; V gene: TRBV6-5; J gene: TRBJ2-3; clone size: NA; CDR3 protein: CASSLTSGILDTQYF; CDR3 DNA: TGTGCCAGCAGTCTGACTAGCGGGATTCTAGATACGCAGTATTTT
D gene: NA; CDR3 length: 14; V gene: TRBV2; J gene: TRBJ2-1; clone size: NA; CDR3 protein: CASTPGLGLGEQFF; CDR3 DNA: TGTGCCAGCACCCCGGGACTGGGGTTAGGTGAGCAGTTCTTC
D gene: NA; CDR3 length: 15; V gene: TRBV9; J gene: TRBJ1-1; clone size: NA; CDR3 protein: CASSLEGVWGTEAFF; CDR3 DNA: TGTGCCAGCAGCCTCGAGGGAGTTTGGGGCACTGAAGCTTTCTTT
D gene: NA; CDR3 length: 15; V gene: TRBV15; J gene: TRBJ2-6; clone size: NA; CDR3 protein: CATSTQVSGANVLTF; CDR3 DNA: TGTGCCACCAGCACACAGGTTTCTGGGGCCAACGTCCTGACTTTC